These T cell receptor beta chains were read from a single sample in a study of graft-versus-host responses after intestinal transplantation. These receptors are not linked to any known antigen. Sequencing used immunoSEQ multiplex PCR; TCRdb keeps in-frame clones, though not all of them. The sample includes about 82,000 clones, around 92% of them seen just once. Sequencing used unstimulated CD4+ T cells sorted from spleen or lymph node cells, obtained before intestinal transplant. The receptors here all came from a human donor who received an intestinal transplant. Both conserved end residues are part of each CDR3. The order of the fields is clone size, V gene, D gene, J gene, CDR3 DNA, CDR3 protein. A D gene is named only where the DNA matches it firmly. Size is omitted from some rows. Given values are once, few, many or a class for expanded clones.

clone size: NA
V gene: TRBV6-5
D gene: NA
J gene: TRBJ2-7
CDR3 DNA: TGTGCCAGCAGTTACTCGTATCCGTACGAGCAGTACTTC
CDR3 protein: CASSYSYPYEQYF

clone size: NA
V gene: TRBV7-2
D gene: TRBD2
J gene: TRBJ2-7
CDR3 DNA: TGTGCCAGCAGCTCACTAGCGGGGGCTAACTACGAGCAGTACTTC
CDR3 protein: CASSSLAGANYEQYF

clone size: NA
V gene: TRBV7-9
D gene: TRBD1
J gene: TRBJ2-3
CDR3 DNA: TGTGCCAGCAGCTCTTGGACAGGGGATACAGATACGCAGTATTTT
CDR3 protein: CASSSWTGDTDTQYF

clone size: NA
V gene: TRBV19
D gene: TRBD1
J gene: TRBJ1-5
CDR3 DNA: TGTGCCAGTAGTCCAGAGGGACAGCTCCTTAATCAGCCCCAGCATTTT
CDR3 protein: CASSPEGQLLNQPQHF

clone size: once
V gene: TRBV6-5
D gene: NA
J gene: TRBJ1-3
CDR3 DNA: TGTGCCAGCAGTTACGCCGCAGGGATTGCTGGAAACACCATATATTTT
CDR3 protein: CASSYAAGIAGNTIYF

clone size: NA
V gene: TRBV30
D gene: NA
J gene: TRBJ1-1
CDR3 DNA: TGTGCCTGGAAGGAGAGGCTGAACACTGAAGCTTTCTTT
CDR3 protein: CAWKERLNTEAFF

clone size: NA
V gene: TRBV5-1
D gene: NA
J gene: TRBJ2-7
CDR3 DNA: TGCGCCAGCAGCTTGCTTGAGGGCTCCTACGAGCAGTACTTC
CDR3 protein: CASSLLEGSYEQYF

clone size: NA
V gene: TRBV7-7
D gene: TRBD2
J gene: TRBJ2-1
CDR3 DNA: TGTGCCAGCAGCCCTCTGGCGGGGGGGTTCAATGAGCAGTTCTTC
CDR3 protein: CASSPLAGGFNEQFF

clone size: NA
V gene: TRBV6-5
D gene: NA
J gene: TRBJ2-1
CDR3 DNA: TGTGCCAGCAGTTACTTTGTGGGAGAAGAGCAGTTCTTC
CDR3 protein: CASSYFVGEEQFF

clone size: NA
V gene: TRBV30
D gene: TRBD1
J gene: TRBJ2-5
CDR3 DNA: TGTGCCTGGGGGGTAGGGACAGGGGTCAGGGAGACCCAGTACTTC
CDR3 protein: CAWGVGTGVRETQYF

clone size: NA
V gene: TRBV19
D gene: NA
J gene: TRBJ2-7
CDR3 DNA: TGTGCCAGTAGTAGGGGGGTAGTCCCAGGATTCTCCTACGAGCAGTACTTC
CDR3 protein: CASSRGVVPGFSYEQYF

clone size: once
V gene: TRBV6-5
D gene: NA
J gene: TRBJ2-1
CDR3 DNA: TGTGCCAGCAGTTACTCCGACAGGTACAATGAGCAGTTCTTC
CDR3 protein: CASSYSDRYNEQFF

clone size: NA
V gene: TRBV11-3
D gene: NA
J gene: TRBJ1-1
CDR3 DNA: TGTGCCAGCAGCCGAGACAGGAACACTGAAGCTTTCTTT
CDR3 protein: CASSRDRNTEAFF

clone size: few
V gene: TRBV10-3
D gene: TRBD1
J gene: TRBJ1-1
CDR3 DNA: TGTGCCATCAGAGAGACAGGGGGAGTAACTGAAGCTTTCTTT
CDR3 protein: CAIRETGGVTEAFF

clone size: once
V gene: TRBV29-1
D gene: TRBD1
J gene: TRBJ2-1
CDR3 DNA: TGCAGCGCGGCCGGGACAGGGGGCAATGAGCAGTTCTTC
CDR3 protein: CSAAGTGGNEQFF

clone size: NA
V gene: TRBV7-2
D gene: NA
J gene: TRBJ2-7
CDR3 DNA: TGTGCCAGCAGCTTAGACAGGGGAGGCGAGCAGTACTTC
CDR3 protein: CASSLDRGGEQYF

clone size: NA
V gene: TRBV6-6
D gene: NA
J gene: TRBJ2-3
CDR3 DNA: TGTGCCAGCCTTGCCCAGGGCCGCACAGATACGCAGTATTTT
CDR3 protein: CASLAQGRTDTQYF

clone size: NA
V gene: TRBV5-1
D gene: NA
J gene: TRBJ2-1
CDR3 DNA: TGCGCCAGCAGCTTGGGACAGCTGAGCTCCTACAATGAGCAGTTCTTC
CDR3 protein: CASSLGQLSSYNEQFF

clone size: NA
V gene: TRBV5-8
D gene: TRBD2
J gene: TRBJ2-2
CDR3 DNA: TGTGCCAGCAGCTTGTGGACTAGCGGGGGGACCGGGGAGCTGTTTTTT
CDR3 protein: CASSLWTSGGTGELFF

clone size: NA
V gene: TRBV7-2
D gene: NA
J gene: TRBJ1-4
CDR3 DNA: TGTGCCAGCAGCTTAGTAACGGGGGGAGGAGAAAAACTGTTTTTT
CDR3 protein: CASSLVTGGGEKLFF

clone size: NA
V gene: TRBV19
D gene: NA
J gene: TRBJ1-1
CDR3 DNA: TGTGCCAGTAGTTCGGTTGTCGACACTGAAGCTTTCTTT
CDR3 protein: CASSSVVDTEAFF

clone size: NA
V gene: TRBV19
D gene: TRBD1
J gene: TRBJ1-1
CDR3 DNA: TGTGCCAGTAGTTTCGGGACAGGGGCTTTCTACGGAGCTTTCTTT
CDR3 protein: CASSFGTGAFYGAFF

clone size: NA
V gene: TRBV6-5
D gene: NA
J gene: TRBJ2-3
CDR3 DNA: TGTGCCAGCAGTTCCAGAGGACAGAGCACAGATACGCAGTATTTT
CDR3 protein: CASSSRGQSTDTQYF

clone size: NA
V gene: TRBV7-2
D gene: TRBD2
J gene: TRBJ2-7
CDR3 DNA: TGTGCCAGCAGCTCGGGGGGAGTAGAGCAGTACTTC
CDR3 protein: CASSSGGVEQYF

clone size: NA
V gene: TRBV18
D gene: NA
J gene: TRBJ2-7
CDR3 DNA: TGTGCCAGCTCACGTTCGACAGACTCCTACGAGCAGTACTTC
CDR3 protein: CASSRSTDSYEQYF

clone size: NA
V gene: TRBV2
D gene: NA
J gene: TRBJ2-3
CDR3 DNA: TGTGCCAGCTCCGACAGTGACACAGATACGCAGTATTTT
CDR3 protein: CASSDSDTDTQYF

clone size: NA
V gene: TRBV18
D gene: TRBD2
J gene: TRBJ2-1
CDR3 DNA: TGTGCCAGCTCGCCGGGGGGAGGGACCGGGGAGCAGTTCTTC
CDR3 protein: CASSPGGGTGEQFF

clone size: NA
V gene: TRBV5-1
D gene: NA
J gene: TRBJ1-2
CDR3 DNA: TGCGCCAGCAGCTTGGGAGCCTATGGCTACACCTTC
CDR3 protein: CASSLGAYGYTF

clone size: once
V gene: TRBV10-3
D gene: NA
J gene: TRBJ2-1
CDR3 DNA: TGTGCCGTAGGACCAGGGGTAACCTACAATGAGCAGTTCTTC
CDR3 protein: CAVGPGVTYNEQFF

clone size: NA
V gene: TRBV6-1
D gene: NA
J gene: TRBJ1-2
CDR3 DNA: TGCGCCAGCAGTCTGGGCCCCTATGGCTACACCTTC
CDR3 protein: CASSLGPYGYTF

clone size: NA
V gene: TRBV6-1
D gene: TRBD1
J gene: TRBJ2-1
CDR3 DNA: TGTGCCAGCAGTGAGGGACCGGGACAGGGGTGGAATGAGCAGTTCTTC
CDR3 protein: CASSEGPGQGWNEQFF

clone size: once
V gene: TRBV7-2
D gene: TRBD1
J gene: TRBJ2-7
CDR3 DNA: TGTGCCAGCAGCTGGACAGGGATGTACGAGCAGTACTTC
CDR3 protein: CASSWTGMYEQYF

clone size: NA
V gene: TRBV6-6
D gene: TRBD1
J gene: TRBJ2-5
CDR3 DNA: TGTGCCAGCAGTCGCACCGGGACAGATCCTTCCCAGTACTTC
CDR3 protein: CASSRTGTDPSQYF

clone size: NA
V gene: TRBV4-3
D gene: NA
J gene: TRBJ2-1
CDR3 DNA: TGCGCCAGCAGCAACCCCGAGAGGATCACCCCCTACAATGAGCAGTTCTTC
CDR3 protein: CASSNPERITPYNEQFF

clone size: NA
V gene: TRBV7-2
D gene: NA
J gene: TRBJ1-1
CDR3 DNA: TGTGCCAGCAGCTTTGGGGCAGGGGCGAACACTGAAGCTTTCTTT
CDR3 protein: CASSFGAGANTEAFF

clone size: NA
V gene: TRBV7-2
D gene: NA
J gene: TRBJ2-3
CDR3 DNA: TGTGCCAGCAGCTTAGCCTTAGGGGGCACAGATACGCAGTATTTT
CDR3 protein: CASSLALGGTDTQYF

clone size: NA
V gene: TRBV12-5
D gene: NA
J gene: TRBJ1-1
CDR3 DNA: TGTGCTAGTGGTAAATACATGAACACTGAAGCTTTCTTT
CDR3 protein: CASGKYMNTEAFF

clone size: NA
V gene: TRBV5-1
D gene: TRBD2
J gene: TRBJ2-7
CDR3 DNA: TGCGCCAGCAGCCGGATAGATCCGGGACTAGCGGGGGTCGACGAGCAGTACTTC
CDR3 protein: CASSRIDPGLAGVDEQYF

clone size: NA
V gene: TRBV7-9
D gene: TRBD2
J gene: TRBJ2-2
CDR3 DNA: TGTGCCAGCAGCTGGACTAGCGGGGCCGGGGAGCTGTTTTTT
CDR3 protein: CASSWTSGAGELFF

clone size: NA
V gene: TRBV9
D gene: NA
J gene: TRBJ2-1
CDR3 DNA: TGTGCCAGCAGCGTAGAAATAGGGGGGGTAGGGGGAAATGAGCAGTTCTTC
CDR3 protein: CASSVEIGGVGGNEQFF

clone size: NA
V gene: TRBV19
D gene: TRBD1
J gene: TRBJ2-6
CDR3 DNA: TGTGCCAGTAGTATCACAGGGGTCTCTGGGGCCAACGTCCTGACTTTC
CDR3 protein: CASSITGVSGANVLTF

clone size: NA
V gene: TRBV5-1
D gene: TRBD1
J gene: TRBJ1-1
CDR3 DNA: TGCGCCAGCAGCTATGGACAGGTGGTGACTGAAGCTTTCTTT
CDR3 protein: CASSYGQVVTEAFF

clone size: NA
V gene: TRBV5-1
D gene: NA
J gene: TRBJ2-1
CDR3 DNA: TGCGCCAGCAGCTTGGTATACAATGAGCAGTTCTTC
CDR3 protein: CASSLVYNEQFF

clone size: NA
V gene: TRBV11-2
D gene: NA
J gene: TRBJ1-3
CDR3 DNA: TGTGCCAGCAGCCGGCTGCCTGGGGGCCCTAGCTCTGGAAACACCATATATTTT
CDR3 protein: CASSRLPGGPSSGNTIYF

clone size: NA
V gene: TRBV7-9
D gene: NA
J gene: TRBJ1-4
CDR3 DNA: TGTGCCAGCAGCTTTGGGCAGGGAAATGAAAAACTGTTTTTT
CDR3 protein: CASSFGQGNEKLFF

clone size: once
V gene: TRBV19
D gene: TRBD1
J gene: TRBJ1-2
CDR3 DNA: TGTGCCAGTAGTAGGGGTCAGGGGGGAAACTATGGCTACACCTTC
CDR3 protein: CASSRGQGGNYGYTF

clone size: NA
V gene: TRBV5-6
D gene: NA
J gene: TRBJ2-7
CDR3 DNA: TGTGCCAGCAGTCGTAAACAGGCAAACGAGCAGTACTTC
CDR3 protein: CASSRKQANEQYF

clone size: NA
V gene: TRBV19
D gene: TRBD1
J gene: TRBJ1-5
CDR3 DNA: TGTGCCAGTAGTATAGATGGACAGGCGGTTCAGCCCCAGCATTTT
CDR3 protein: CASSIDGQAVQPQHF